This TCR beta chain is drawn from a study of T cell clonality in common variable immunodeficiency. Findings and limits, study-wide: Fewer deletions and N-nucleotide insertions were reportedly seen in common variable immunodeficiency TCR beta sequences.

This clone was seen many times. Its antigen is undetermined. The CDR3 end falls 3 residues outside the read, so it is completed with the germline J gene. The repertoire was sequenced with immunoSEQ multiplex PCR; TCRdb's copy has only in-frame clones and lacks some. Singletons are absent from the sample, which has some 19,000 clones. V was clipped by 0 bases and J by 7 bases; unmatched bases: 5. The CDR3 runs 16 residues. Per germline, CDR1 KGHSH and CDR2 LQKENI. This clonotype was obtained from a human donor with common variable immunodeficiency. Material for sequencing was peripheral blood mononuclear cells. This chain links TRBV18 with TRBJ2-1, with 11 nucleotides matching TRBD1. CDR3 residues: CASSPPGTGGWNEQFF. Incomplete CDR3 DNA: TGTGCCAGCTCACCACCCGGGACAGGGGGTTGGAATGAG.